Given below is one T cell receptor beta chain in context. The data were obtained in a study of T cells in Graves' hyperthyroidism and ophthalmopathy. The CDR3 regions of TCR beta were amplified from RNA transcripts. RT-PCR in the first round (using the HTBI primer set) targeted the TCR CDR3. TCRdb analysed the multiplex PCR reads with MiXCR anew, one entry per CDR3 protein. There are 360,000 or so distinct CDR3 sequences in the sample; about a fifth occur only once, and 3% to 4% lies in the top ten. CDR3 size: 14 residues. The V end lost 3 bases, the J end lost 3 bases, and 6 bases lay between the germline ends. Germline CDR1 and CDR2: MNHNS and SASEGT.

Sequenced sample: blood. J is TRBJ1-6 and V is TRBV6-1; D gene uncertain. This receptor was identified in a woman aged 18-29 years with Graves' hyperthyroidism. CDR3 in DNA: TGTGCCAGCAGTGACTGGGACTATAATTCACCCCTCCACTTT. Amino acids: CASSDWDYNSPLHF.